These T cell receptor beta chains were read from a single sample in a study of cytomegalovirus exposure and HLA in healthy donors. Sequencing used immunoSEQ multiplex PCR; TCRdb keeps in-frame clones, though not all of them. The table has fewer than 250,000 clones, around 87% seen once. Sequencing was performed on PBMCs. These receptors all stem from a woman aged 18-35 years in good health and CMV-seropositive. Each CDR3 is given with its conserved first and last residue. A D gene is named only where the DNA matches it firmly. The size of a clone is reported for some rows only, either as once, few or many, or as a class for expanded clones.

D gene	V gene	J gene	clone size	CDR3 protein	CDR3 DNA
NA	TRBV15	TRBJ2-1	NA	CATSNDRPDEQFF	TGTGCCACCAGCAACGACAGGCCCGATGAGCAGTTCTTC
NA	TRBV19	TRBJ2-7	NA	CASSTGTGIYEQYF	TGTGCCAGTAGTACCGGGACTGGGATATACGAGCAGTACTTC
NA	TRBV30	TRBJ1-4	NA	CASGIDAGITNEKLFF	TGTGCCTCCGGTATAGATGCAGGGATAACTAATGAAAAACTGTTTTTT
NA	TRBV28	TRBJ2-5	NA	CASSLELGAQETQYF	TGTGCCAGCAGCCTCGAACTGGGAGCCCAAGAGACCCAGTACTTC
NA	TRBV5-4	TRBJ2-7	NA	CASSPAGAAPYEQYF	TGTGCCAGCAGCCCGGCGGGGGCGGCCCCCTACGAGCAGTACTTC
NA	TRBV19	TRBJ2-5	NA	CASSINNQGETQYF	TGTGCCAGTAGCATCAATAACCAGGGGGAGACCCAGTACTTC
NA	TRBV25-1	TRBJ2-4	NA	CASSELGDTKNIQYF	TGTGCCAGCAGTGAATTAGGTGACACCAAAAACATTCAGTACTTC
TRBD2	TRBV27	TRBJ2-7	NA	CASSFIAGLPYGQYF	TGTGCCAGCAGTTTTATCGCGGGACTACCTTATGGGCAGTACTTC
TRBD2	TRBV5-4	TRBJ2-7	once	CASSFRGGRRGEQYF	TGTGCCAGCAGCTTCCGGGGGGGTAGACGTGGCGAGCAGTACTTC
NA	TRBV7-9	TRBJ1-4	NA	CASSPWTGAATNEKLFF	TGTGCCAGCAGCCCATGGACGGGAGCGGCAACTAATGAAAAACTGTTTTTT
NA	TRBV18	TRBJ1-1	NA	CASSPGAGRMNTEAFF	TGTGCCAGCTCACCGGGGGCAGGGCGAATGAACACTGAAGCTTTCTTT
NA	TRBV9	TRBJ2-3	NA	CASSPWDTSTDTQYF	TGTGCCAGCAGCCCCTGGGACACTAGCACAGATACGCAGTATTTT
NA	TRBV21-1	TRBJ1-2	NA	CASSKVWAHRGDIYGYTF	TGTGCCAGCAGCAAAGTATGGGCCCACAGGGGGGATATCTATGGCTACACCTTC
NA	TRBV6-5	TRBJ2-7	once	CATRQGGRDEQYF	TGTGCCACCCGGCAAGGAGGTAGAGACGAGCAGTACTTC
TRBD2	TRBV2	TRBJ2-5	NA	CASSEVVGGETQYF	TGTGCCAGCAGTGAAGTCGTGGGGGGGGAGACCCAGTACTTC
TRBD2	TRBV11-3	TRBJ2-2	NA	CASRSAGGPHNTGELFF	TGTGCCAGCAGATCAGCGGGAGGTCCTCACAACACCGGGGAGCTGTTTTTT
TRBD2	TRBV30	TRBJ2-5	NA	CAWRLAGGPGETQYF	TGTGCCTGGCGTCTAGCGGGAGGGCCGGGAGAGACCCAGTACTTC
NA	TRBV5-6	TRBJ2-1	few	CASSLRGLGEQFF	TGTGCCAGCAGCTTGAGGGGGTTGGGTGAGCAGTTCTTC
NA	TRBV29-1	TRBJ2-3	NA	CSVEDWENRADTQYF	TGCAGCGTTGAAGACTGGGAGAATAGGGCAGATACGCAGTATTTT
TRBD1	TRBV15	TRBJ2-2	NA	CATSRITGGRGQGNTGELFF	TGTGCCACCAGCAGAATTACAGGGGGAAGGGGCCAGGGGAACACCGGGGAGCTGTTTTTT
NA	TRBV4-1	TRBJ1-2	once	CASSQPNRGGSYGYTF	TGCGCCAGCAGCCAACCCAATCGTGGCGGGTCCTATGGCTACACCTTC
NA	TRBV19	TRBJ1-5	NA	CASLGNQPQHF	TGTGCCAGCCTCGGGAATCAGCCCCAGCATTTT
TRBD1	TRBV30	TRBJ1-5	NA	CAWNEGTGGGQPQHF	TGTGCCTGGAATGAAGGGACAGGGGGAGGTCAGCCCCAGCATTTT
NA	TRBV7-8	TRBJ1-1	NA	CASSLDRNFEAFF	TGTGCCAGCAGCTTAGATAGAAATTTCGAAGCTTTCTTT
NA	TRBV10-2	TRBJ2-1	NA	CASSEWASSYNEQFF	TGCGCCAGCAGTGAATGGGCAAGCTCCTACAATGAGCAGTTCTTC
TRBD1	TRBV7-8	TRBJ2-1	few	CASSTRTGMRVNEQFF	TGTGCCAGCAGCACCAGGACAGGGATGAGGGTCAATGAGCAGTTCTTC
NA	TRBV27	TRBJ1-1	NA	CASSSGTSNTEAFF	TGTGCCAGCAGTTCCGGGACATCGAACACTGAAGCTTTCTTT